Shown below are 28 T cell receptor beta chains from a single sample sequenced in a study of blood T cells in healthy people across ages. A second PCR of roughly 7 to 11 cycles used a sample-barcoded 5' primer and a J-beta primer mix. TCRdb itself ran the 5' RACE reads through MiXCR, one entry per CDR3 protein. The sample has approximately 880,000 distinct CDR3 sequences, about 44% seen once. Sequenced sample: blood. These receptor sequences come from a man aged 30 to 39 in good health.

A few counts support this clonotype. The V call is TRBV4-3, the J call TRBJ1-4; a possible D gene is TRBD1 (6 bases). The CDR3 length is 17 residues. V lost 4 bases to trimming and J lost 1 base, with 16 bases between them. CDR1 and CDR2 from the germline V gene are LGHNA and YSLEER. The CDR3 is CASSPLDRTLTNEKLFF. CDR3 DNA: TGCGCCAGCAGCCCCCTTGACAGGACCTTAACTAATGAAAAACTGTTTTTT.

This clonotype was detected only a few times. J is TRBJ2-3 and V is TRBV12-5, with 10 bases fitting TRBD1. The length of the CDR3 is 16 residues. The V and J ends lost 3 bases and 4 bases, in that order; junction bases with no gene match: 7. CDR1 and CDR2 (germline): LGHNT, FRNRAP. DNA of the CDR3: TGTGCTAGTGGTTTAGCGACAGGGGGCAGTTCAGATACGCAGTATTTT. Translating it yields CASGLATGGSSDTQYF. The full variable domain, in which reference TRBV12-5 and TRBJ2-3 provide the parts outside the CDR3, is DARVTQTPRHKVTEMGQEVTMRCQPILGHNTVFWYRQTMMQGLELLAYFRNRAPLDDSGMPKDRFSAEMPDATLATLKIQPSEPRDSAVYFCASGLATGGSSDTQYFGPGTRLTVL.

The chain combines TRBV6-6 with TRBJ2-3, with a possible D match to TRBD1 (6 bases). The CDR3 loop spans 13 amino acids. V gave up 5 bases and J gave up 5 bases, with 11 bases separating them. Germline V gene data show CDR1 as MNHNY and CDR2 as SVGAGI (reference sequence). Here the CDR3 reads CASSQTGVDTQYF. DNA for the CDR3: TGTGCCAGCAGTCAGACAGGAGTAGATACGCAGTATTTT.

The chain recombines TRBV20-1 with TRBJ1-1; D remains unclear. Between the trimmed V and J ends, which lost 7 bases and 0 bases, there was a span of 15 bases. The germline CDR1 and CDR2 sequences are DFQATT and SNEGSKA (reference sequence). There are 14 residues in the CDR3. CDR3 residues: CSVTPSGLNTEAFF. For the CDR3, the DNA is TGCAGTGTCACCCCCTCGGGATTGAACACTGAAGCTTTCTTT.

The chain uses TRBV30 and TRBJ1-2, with unresolved D. The V and J ends lost 3 bases and 5 bases respectively, with 13 bases between them. Germline V lookup: CDR1 GTSNPN, CDR2 SVGIG (reference sequence). CDR3 size: 13 residues. CDR3 sequence reads: CAWRTPKLYGYTF. CDR3 coding DNA: TGTGCCTGGAGGACCCCAAAGCTTTATGGCTACACCTTC.

V is TRBV12-3 or TRBV12-4 and J is TRBJ2-7, with TRBD1 matching 8 bases. CDR3 length: 15 residues. The junction had 10 bases not matched to a gene; V was cut back by 6 bases and J by 3 bases. The CDR3, as DNA: TGTGCCAGCAGCCGGCCGACAGGGGCCCTCTACGAGCAGTACTTC. This translates into CASSRPTGALYEQYF.

V is TRBV3-1 and J is TRBJ1-2, with 8 positions matching TRBD1. The CDR3 is 15 residues long. The germline V gene has CDR1 LGHDT and CDR2 YNNKEL (reference sequence). With V trimmed by 0 bases and J by 5 bases, 5 bases remained unmatched. The CDR3 DNA reads TGTGCCAGCAGCCAAGACCAGGGGGCTAGATATGGCTACACCTTC. This sequence encodes CASSQDQGARYGYTF.

V gene TRBV24-1 combines with J gene TRBJ2-1; 9 bases agree with TRBD1. The germline V gene has CDR1 KGHDR and CDR2 SFDVKD. V lost 1 base and J lost 6; bases outside the gene matches: 3. This CDR3 has 15 residues. The CDR3 region has the DNA TGTGCCACCAGTGATTTACAGGGGGCCCTCAATGAGCAGTTCTTC. As protein: CATSDLQGALNEQFF.

The gene calls are TRBV5-1 and TRBJ1-1; D is unresolved. Germline CDR1 reads SGHRS; CDR2 reads YFSETQ. V was trimmed by 4 bases and J by 11 bases, leaving 18 bases between them. The CDR3 consists of 13 residues. The CDR3 here is CASSHLDRPGAFF. CDR3 DNA: TGCGCCAGCAGCCACCTGGACCGCCCGGGGGCTTTCTTT.

This clonotype was seen more than once but under ten times. The rearrangement links TRBV4-3 to TRBJ2-3; possible D gene TRBD1, 5 bases. V dropped 3 bases and J dropped 0 bases, with 16 bases sitting between them. Germline V gives CDR1 LGHNA, CDR2 YSLEER. The CDR3 spans 17 residues. CDR3 amino acids: CASSHRPEGVSTDTQYF. The CDR3 region has the DNA TGCGCCAGCAGCCACCGCCCGGAAGGGGTTAGCACAGATACGCAGTATTTT.

In nucleotides, the CDR3 is TGTGCCAGCAGTAAACCGACTAGCCCAGATACGCAGTATTTT. Translating gives CASSKPTSPDTQYF. The V and J genes are TRBV28 and TRBJ2-3; 7 bases fit TRBD2. The CDR3 length is 14 residues. V trimming: 5 bases; J trimming: 4 bases; junction bases outside the gene matches: 6. Germline-derived CDR1 and CDR2 are MDHEN and SYDVKM.

Ten or more counts support this clonotype. CDR3 nucleotide sequence: TGTGCCAGCAGCGTAGTTGGTGGGGGGGCAGTGTCTGGGGCCAACGTCCTGACTTTC. This translates into CASSVVGGGAVSGANVLTF. The V and J genes are TRBV9 and TRBJ2-6, with a tentative D call TRBD2 (7 bases). V dropped 0 bases and J dropped 1 base, with 17 bases sitting between them. This CDR3 comprises 19 residues. Per germline, CDR1 SGDLS and CDR2 YYNGEE.

The genes are TRBV4-2 and TRBJ1-5; 7 nucleotides line up with TRBD1. Per germline, CDR1 LGHNA and CDR2 YNFKEQ. The CDR3 extends over 16 amino acids. The V gene end was trimmed by 1 base and the J gene end by 2 bases; junction bases not matched to a gene: 5. The CDR3: CASSQGQGLGNQPQHF. The DNA of the CDR3 is TGTGCCAGCAGCCAAGGACAGGGACTGGGCAATCAGCCCCAGCATTTT.

The chain has TRBV20-1 and TRBJ1-1, with 7 bases identical to TRBD1. Germline CDR1 and CDR2: DFQATT and SNEGSKA (reference sequence). V shed 5 bases and J 0 bases; nucleotides not matched to a gene: 6. The CDR3 sequence is 14 residues long. The CDR3 loop is CSAWDSNMNTEAFF. In nucleotides, the CDR3 is TGCAGTGCTTGGGACAGTAATATGAACACTGAAGCTTTCTTT.

This clonotype has just a few counts. J is TRBJ2-1 and V is TRBV12-3 or TRBV12-4; TRBD2 might be the D (6 bases). The CDR3 runs 15 residues. The V and J ends lost 8 bases and 1 base respectively, with 15 bases between them. The chain's CDR3 is CASGSGDPSYNEQFF. Written as DNA, the CDR3 is TGTGCCAGCGGATCGGGAGATCCTTCCTACAATGAGCAGTTCTTC.

This clonotype has only a few counts. The rearrangement joins TRBV5-6 to TRBJ1-6; D not certain. Trimming took off 6 bases at V and 7 bases at J, with 8 bases between the two ends. This CDR3 has 12 amino acids. Germline V gives CDR1 SGHDT, CDR2 YYEEEE. The CDR3: CASTLGNSPLHF. CDR3 DNA: TGTGCCAGCACCCTGGGAAATTCACCCCTCCACTTT.

The rearrangement uses TRBV7-2 and TRBJ1-1; D perhaps matches TRBD1 (5 bases). There are 15 residues in the CDR3. With 3 bases removed from V and 1 base from J, the gap between germline ends came to 12 bases. The germline V gene encodes CDR1 SGHTA and CDR2 FQGNSA. Written as DNA, the CDR3 is TGTGCCAGCAGCTTTCGACAGACTGGGAACACTGAAGCTTTCTTT. This codes for CASSFRQTGNTEAFF.

The chain is built from TRBV20-1 and TRBJ1-5; 10 positions agree with TRBD1. V dropped 5 bases and J dropped 5; count of bases not matched to a gene: 3. This CDR3 has 13 residues. From germline, CDR1 is DFQATT and CDR2 SNEGSKA (reference sequence). Here the CDR3 DNA reads TGCAGTGCTTGGGACAGGGGAGATCAGCCCCAGCATTTT. Amino acids: CSAWDRGDQPQHF.

This chain connects TRBV12-3 or TRBV12-4 to TRBJ2-5; tentatively, D is TRBD1 (6 bases). The CDR3 runs to 15 residues. V was clipped by 3 bases and J by 2 bases, with 13 bases between them. CDR3 nucleotides: TGTGCCAGCAGTTTCAGGACAGAAAGACAAGAGACCCAGTACTTC. Translated, it gives CASSFRTERQETQYF.

The chain employs TRBV6-1 and TRBJ2-7; D call uncertain. Germline CDR1 is MNHNS and CDR2 is SASEGT. Trimming cost V 1 base and J 6 bases, with 7 bases left between them. This CDR3 spans 12 amino acids. The CDR3 DNA sequence: TGTGCCAGCAGTGAAGTGGCAGTCGAGCAGTACTTC. Its translation: CASSEVAVEQYF.

V is TRBV4-2 and J is TRBJ1-4, with D possibly being TRBD1 (5 bases). Trimming left V 4 bases short and J 8 bases short, with 8 bases between. Germline V gene lookup returns CDR1 LGHNA and CDR2 YNFKEQ. The CDR3 length is 12 residues. The CDR3 DNA follows: TGTGCCAGCAGCCGTAGGGACGAAAAACTGTTTTTT. This sequence encodes CASSRRDEKLFF.

The J gene is TRBJ2-7, the V gene TRBV27; a possible D gene is TRBD1 (7 bases). The CDR3 is 15 amino acids. V was shortened by 5 bases and J by 1 base, with 15 bases between the two germline ends. Germline V gives CDR1 MNHEY, CDR2 SMNVEV (reference sequence). CDR3 amino acids: CASSTPQGGSYEQYF. DNA for the CDR3: TGTGCCAGCAGTACCCCCCAGGGGGGATCCTACGAGCAGTACTTC.

The chain uses TRBV4-3 and TRBJ2-3; TRBD2 matches 7 bases. The CDR3 has 15 amino acids. CDR1 and CDR2 (germline): LGHNA, YSLEER. V was clipped by 5 bases and J by 5 bases; unmatched bases: 10. The CDR3 loop reads CASSWGGGGGDTQYF. The CDR3 region has the DNA TGCGCCAGCAGCTGGGGCGGCGGGGGTGGAGATACGCAGTATTTT.

Concerning this clonotype itself: The junction does not match germline at one end; this may be a read error. The V gene is TRBV3-1, the J gene TRBJ2-3; D tentatively reads TRBD1 or TRBD2 (6 bases each). This CDR3 has 16 amino acids. The germline CDR1 and CDR2 sequences are LGHDT and YNNKEL (reference sequence). As DNA, the CDR3 is TGTGCCCGCAGCCAAGGAGGGGGGCCTCGATCAGATACGCAGTATTTT. It yields the protein CARSQGGGPRSDTQYF.

The genes are TRBV28 and TRBJ2-3, with 10 bases lining up with TRBD2. The CDR3 loop spans 16 amino acids. V lost 2 bases, J lost 5 bases, and 7 bases stayed unmatched. The germline CDR1 and CDR2 sequences are MDHEN and SYDVKM. CDR3 nucleotides: TGTGCCAGCAGTTTAAAAGCGGGGGGGCTTGTAGATACGCAGTATTTT. It yields the protein CASSLKAGGLVDTQYF.

J is TRBJ2-3 and V is TRBV20-1; weak D call: TRBD2 (6 bases). The V gene's germline CDR1 is DFQATT and CDR2 SNEGSKA (reference sequence). The CDR3 loop spans 15 amino acids. Trimming left V 0 bases short and J 6 bases short, with 16 bases between. The CDR3 reads CSARDRRGTTDTQYF. The CDR3 nucleotides are TGCAGTGCTAGAGATCGGAGGGGCACTACCGATACGCAGTATTTT.

The V and J genes are TRBV10-3 and TRBJ1-1; D is possibly TRBD1 (6 bases). CDR1 is ENHRY, CDR2 SYGVKD, per germline. With 3 bases removed from V and 11 bases from J, the gap between germline ends came to 10 bases. The CDR3 has 11 amino acids. The CDR3 reads CAISEGGGAFF. DNA of the CDR3: TGTGCCATCAGTGAAGGAGGGGGGGCTTTCTTT.

This clonotype was counted many times. The chain couples TRBV13 to TRBJ2-7; D is perhaps TRBD2 (5 bases). V lost 5 bases and J lost 7, with 24 bases in between. In germline, CDR1 is PRHDT, CDR2 FYEKMQ (reference sequence). The CDR3 is 16 residues long. The CDR3 DNA follows: TGTGCCAGCAGCAAGGACCGGGATGATCTTACTAGGGAGCAGTACTTC. Translating it yields CASSKDRDDLTREQYF.